This T cell receptor beta chain was captured by sequencing in a study of Graves' ophthalmopathy and Graves' hyperthyroidism. Study summary: Calling hyperthyroidism stable required that no ophthalmopathy show up within 18 months of follow-up.

From germline, CDR1 is SGHVS and CDR2 FQNEAQ. There are 17 residues in the CDR3. Trimming at V came to 1 base and at J to 0 bases, leaving 3 bases not matched to a gene. Points from the study as a whole: Blood also held most thyroid clonotypes expanded above 0.001 frequency. Ophthalmopathy cases were distinguished from stable hyperthyroidism by a 13-signature model, reaching roughly 90% sensitivity and around 77% specificity.

Of note for this clonotype: Its antigen is undetermined.

Using RNA transcripts, the TCR beta CDR3 regions were amplified. Amplification began with first-round RT-PCR using HTBI primers, then second-round multiplex PCR was performed. TCRdb re-called the multiplex PCR reads with MiXCR, one entry per CDR3 protein. The sample records about 550,000 distinct CDR3 sequences, about two fifths being singletons. Source material: peripheral blood or thyroid tissue (not recorded which). This rearrangement joins TRBV7-8 to TRBJ2-6; 7 nucleotides align to TRBD1. The clonotype originates from an adult man with Graves' hyperthyroidism. The chain's CDR3 is CASSLGTGLSGANVLTF. The CDR3 nucleotides are TGTGCCAGCAGCTTAGGGACAGGACTCTCTGGGGCCAACGTCCTGACTTTC.